The source of this TCR beta chain is a study of cytomegalovirus exposure and HLA in healthy donors. This PCR relied on a set of 60 Vbeta primers and 13 Jbeta primers. Some clones are missing from TCRdb's copy, which holds only in-frame ones; the method was immunoSEQ multiplex PCR. The data contain tens of thousands of clones, 69% of them singletons. CDR3 length: 16 amino acids. Trimming removed 1 base at V and 0 bases at J, with 10 bases between. Germline V CDR1 and CDR2: MNHNS, SASEGT. The specimen was PBMCs. This chain joins TRBV6-1 and TRBJ2-4; D might be TRBD1 (6 bases). This clonotype originated in a man aged 50 or older in good health and CMV-seronegative. The CDR3 protein is CASSEDGQLAKNIQYF. In DNA form, the CDR3 reads TGTGCCAGCAGTGAAGATGGACAGTTAGCCAAAAACATTCAGTACTTC.